The subject of this entry is one T cell receptor (beta chain). What it binds is not known. The sample originates from a study of immune cell composition in non-small cell lung cancer. On the study more broadly: Histologic subtype was mainly adenocarcinoma or squamous cell carcinoma.

In germline, CDR1 is SGHDT, CDR2 YYEEEE. V lost 5 bases, J lost 0 bases, and 12 bases lay in between. This CDR3 comprises 16 residues. Study-wide findings and caveats: Dominant in vivo tumour-associated clones were not shown to share tumour-reactive sequences. Lung adenocarcinomas had lower top 10 clone scores and clonality than squamous tumours. Clones >0.5% enriched in tumour were rarer in adenocarcinoma (roughly 35%) than squamous (around 75%).

Assay: immunoSEQ multiplex PCR; the TCRdb copy retains only in-frame clones and omits some. Of around 990 clones listed, 80% are singletons. The sequence derives from a human donor with non-small cell lung cancer. Specimen: lung tumor tissue. This chain links TRBV5-6 with TRBJ2-6; weak D call: TRBD2 (5 bases). This chain's CDR3 is CASRAGPFSGANVLTF. CDR3 sequence (DNA): TGTGCCAGCAGGGCGGGTCCATTCTCTGGGGCCAACGTCCTGACTTTC.